A single sample gave rise to the 10 T cell receptor beta chains below, sequenced in a study of T-cell reconstitution after alpha-beta-depleted transplantation in children. TCRbeta library construction was performed incorporating unique molecular identifiers. TCRdb ran MiXCR on the PCR reads and lists one entry per CDR3 protein. The sample lists approximately 390,000 distinct CDR3 sequences, around 9.9% seen once, with 4.5% to 6.5% in the top ten. This sample comprised PBMCs from the stem cell graft donor, obtained from the stem cell graft. The source of these receptors is a human donor who donated a stem cell graft to a child with acute myeloid leukemia.

This clonotype occurred once. The chain combines TRBV6-1 with TRBJ1-4; D uncertain. CDR3 size: 15 residues. Germline lookup yields CDR1 MNHNS and CDR2 SASEGT. Trimming shortened V by 6 bases and J by 8 bases, and 19 bases separated the two germline ends. The CDR3 DNA reads TGTGCCAGCAGACAACTTCGGGGTATCCGCGAAAAACTGTTTTTT. Its translation is CASRQLRGIREKLFF.

V usage is TRBV12-3 or TRBV12-4 and J usage is TRBJ1-5; TRBD1 is a possible D gene (6 bases). Trimming removed 6 bases from V and 3 bases from J, with 12 bases in between. The CDR3 consists of 14 residues. CDR3 DNA sequence: TGTGCCAGCAGGGACACAGGGAACAATCAGCCCCAGCATTTT. Amino acid sequence: CASRDTGNNQPQHF.

This clonotype was recorded a few times. The rearrangement links TRBV20-1 to TRBJ2-4; 11 nucleotides line up with TRBD2. The germline CDR1 and CDR2 sequences are DFQATT and SNEGSKA (reference sequence). The CDR3 loop spans 17 amino acids. Germline trimming cut 5 bases from V and 5 bases from J; bases unmatched to any gene: 14. The CDR3 nucleotides read TGCAGTGCTCAAGATCGGGGTAGCGGGGGGGGTCAAAACATTCAGTACTTC. As protein: CSAQDRGSGGGQNIQYF.

The chain recombines TRBV12-3 or TRBV12-4 with TRBJ2-5; unclear D gene. The V and J ends lost 3 bases and 4 bases respectively, with 9 bases between them. This CDR3 region has 13 residues. The CDR3 DNA reads TGTGCCAGCAGTTTGGATTTAATAGAGACCCAGTACTTC. As protein: CASSLDLIETQYF.

In this sample, this clonotype turned up a few times. V usage is TRBV20-1 and J usage is TRBJ2-5; TRBD2 is a possible D gene (5 bases). The V gene's germline CDR1 is DFQATT and CDR2 SNEGSKA (reference sequence). Trimming took off 2 bases at V and 9 bases at J, with 7 bases between the two ends. This CDR3 region has 10 residues. CDR3 nucleotides: TGCAGTGCTAGACCCGGGGCCCAGTACTTC. Translating it yields CSARPGAQYF.

The gene calls are TRBV4-1 and TRBJ2-3, with TRBD2 matching 8 bases. V gave up 1 base and J gave up 6 bases; unmatched junction bases: 6. The CDR3 is 15 residues long. From germline, CDR1 is MGHRA and CDR2 YSYEKL. The CDR3: CASSQAAGGPDTQYF. CDR3 nucleotide sequence: TGCGCCAGCAGCCAAGCTGCGGGAGGCCCGGATACGCAGTATTTT.

This clonotype has ten or more counts. The chain recombines TRBV15 with TRBJ2-1; 9 bases match TRBD2. Germline CDR1 reads LNHNV; CDR2 reads YYDKDF (reference sequence). This CDR3 has 15 amino acids. J gave up 13 bases and V 1 base, and 11 bases lay outside the gene matches. DNA for the CDR3: TGTGCCACCAGCAGAGGGGGAGCTAGCGGGACCAGACAGTTCTTC. This codes for CATSRGGASGTRQFF.

V is TRBV7-2 and J is TRBJ2-1; tentative D call: TRBD2 (5 bases). V was trimmed by 4 bases and J by 4 bases, leaving 14 bases between them. This CDR3 region has 15 residues. The germline V gene has CDR1 SGHTA and CDR2 FQGNSA. The CDR3 loop reads CASSSIGSVYNEQFF. CDR3 nucleotides: TGTGCCAGCAGCTCAATCGGTAGCGTGTACAATGAGCAGTTCTTC.

This clonotype was recorded a few times. V gene TRBV29-1 combines with J gene TRBJ2-2, with 7 bases matching TRBD2. Per the germline V gene, CDR1 is SQVTM and CDR2 is ANQGSEA. Unmatched junction bases numbered 12, after V lost 4 bases and J lost 7 bases. This CDR3 comprises 15 residues. In DNA form, the CDR3 reads TGCAGCGTTGCGGATTATTCGGGGGGAAGCGGGGAGCTGTTTTTT. It codes for CSVADYSGGSGELFF.

This clonotype was detected a few times. This chain connects TRBV20-1 to TRBJ1-4, with D maybe TRBD1 (5 bases). Germline V lookup: CDR1 DFQATT, CDR2 SNEGSKA (reference sequence). The length of the CDR3 is 15 residues. The V end lost 0 bases, the J end lost 4 bases, and 12 bases lay between the germline ends. CDR3 sequence reads: CSARDPDRNNEKLFF. DNA for the CDR3: TGCAGTGCTAGAGATCCCGACAGAAATAATGAAAAACTGTTTTTT.